This T cell receptor beta chain was sequenced for a study of a mutant IDH1 vaccine in newly diagnosed glioma. About the study: Among treated patients, around 62% were male and roughly 38% female, and mean age was approximately 40 years.

The germline CDR1 and CDR2 sequences are SQVTM and ANQGSEA. Trimming cost V 0 bases and J 1 base; bases outside gene matches: 9. The length of the CDR3 is 17 residues. This clone was found a few times. As yet, its antigen is unknown. Documented time point: week 47, end of study. Alongside topical imiquimod, each dose of vaccine comprised 300 ug of mutant IDH1 20-mer peptide. During weeks 1, 3, 5, 7, 11, 15, 19 and 23, patients received eight vaccinations. Sequenced by immunoSEQ multiplex PCR; TCRdb stores in-frame clones only, minus some. There are about 56,000 clones in the sample; 60% to 80% occur only once, and over 4.5% lies in the top ten.

The J gene is TRBJ2-1, the V gene TRBV29-1, with 7 bases that match TRBD1. The sequences come from PBMCs, collected from a glioma patient whose treatment included an IDH1 peptide vaccine. The source is a man aged 50 to 60 with glioma. The CDR3 loop reads CSVEDPRDSSSYNEQFF. CDR3 nucleotides: TGCAGCGTTGAAGATCCCCGGGACAGTTCTTCCTACAATGAGCAGTTCTTC.